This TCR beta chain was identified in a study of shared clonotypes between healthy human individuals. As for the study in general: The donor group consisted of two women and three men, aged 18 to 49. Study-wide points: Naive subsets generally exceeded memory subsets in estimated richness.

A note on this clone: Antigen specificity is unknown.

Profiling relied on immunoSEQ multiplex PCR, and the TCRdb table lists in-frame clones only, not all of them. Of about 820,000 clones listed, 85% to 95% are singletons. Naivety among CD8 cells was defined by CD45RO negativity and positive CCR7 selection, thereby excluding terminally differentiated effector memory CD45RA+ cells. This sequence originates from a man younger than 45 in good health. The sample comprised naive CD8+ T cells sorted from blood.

The CDR3 reads CASSGGIYGYTF. The DNA for the CDR3 is TGTGCCAGCAGCGGGGGTATCTATGGCTACACCTTC. This chain joins TRBV5-6 and TRBJ1-2; maybe TRBD1 (5 bases). Looked up from germline, CDR1 is SGHDT and CDR2 is YYEEEE. Trimming shortened V by 4 bases and J by 4 bases, and 8 bases separated the two germline ends. This CDR3 comprises 12 residues.